This is a list of T cell receptor beta chains from one sample in a study of T cells in Graves' hyperthyroidism and ophthalmopathy. One entry per CDR3 protein, called by TCRdb with MiXCR from the multiplex PCR reads. The sample includes some 620,000 distinct CDR3 sequences, about 17% of them seen just once. The specimen was blood. These receptors were obtained from a woman aged 25-40 years with Graves' hyperthyroidism. CDR3s include the opening cysteine and the closing phenylalanine or tryptophan. A D gene is named only where the DNA matches it firmly. Clone size is given for some rows only: seen once, a few or many times, or a class if the clone is expanded.

J gene,V gene,D gene,clone size,CDR3 length,CDR3 protein,CDR3 DNA
TRBJ2-4,TRBV6-6,-,few,15,CASSYDPIDGNIQYF,TGTGCCAGCAGTTACGACCCGATCGACGGAAACATTCAGTACTTC
TRBJ2-2,TRBV7-2,-,-,16,CASSQDSGTNTGELFF,TGTGCCAGCAGCCAGGACAGCGGAACGAACACCGGGGAGCTGTTTTTT
TRBJ1-1,TRBV5-5,-,-,14,CASSQDDKNTEAFF,TGTGCCAGCAGCCAAGATGACAAGAACACTGAAGCTTTCTTT
TRBJ1-5,TRBV4-1,TRBD1,few,15,CASSQGQGSRQPQHF,TGCGCCAGCAGCCAGGGACAGGGGAGTAGGCAGCCCCAGCATTTT
TRBJ2-5,TRBV12-3/TRBV12-4,TRBD2,many,17,CASSLRIGTSGPGAQYF,TGTGCCAGCAGCTTAAGAATCGGGACTAGCGGACCGGGGGCCCAGTACTTC
TRBJ2-7,TRBV6-1,-,-,11,CASKNTGEQYF,TGTGCCAGCAAGAACACCGGAGAGCAGTACTTC
TRBJ2-7,TRBV29-1,-,-,14,CSVEFGGVGDEQYF,TGCAGCGTTGAATTTGGGGGTGTTGGAGACGAGCAGTACTTC
TRBJ2-1,TRBV5-1,-,many,14,CASSSSYGYNEQFF,TGCGCCAGCAGCTCCTCTTATGGCTACAATGAGCAGTTCTTC
TRBJ2-1,TRBV12-5,TRBD2,-,16,CASGLTPSGFNNEQFF,TGTGCTAGTGGTTTGACACCTAGCGGGTTTAACAATGAGCAGTTCTTC
TRBJ2-2,TRBV20-1,TRBD2,-,16,CSARDPERGGSGELFF,TGCAGTGCTAGAGATCCCGAGCGGGGCGGGTCCGGGGAGCTGTTCTTT
TRBJ1-2,TRBV28,TRBD1,many,12,CASKGANYGYTF,TGTGCCAGCAAGGGGGCAAACTATGGCTACACCTTC
TRBJ1-4,TRBV11-3,-,-,18,CASSLTEGLDFHNEKLFF,TGTGCCAGCAGCTTAACTGAGGGCCTCGACTTTCATAATGAAAAACTGTTTTTT
TRBJ2-7,TRBV15,-,-,17,CATSRSAGFPLSYEQYF,TGTGCCACCAGCAGATCGGCGGGATTTCCACTTTCCTACGAGCAGTACTTC
TRBJ1-4,TRBV27,-,many,14,CASSLWGSGEKLFF,TGTGCCAGCAGTTTATGGGGCAGCGGGGAAAAACTGTTTTTT
TRBJ2-5,TRBV6-5,-,-,15,CASSYLGGLGETQYF,TGTGCCAGCAGTTATCTAGGCGGTCTAGGGGAGACCCAGTACTTC
TRBJ2-4,TRBV19,TRBD1,-,16,CASSPGQTFAKNIQYF,TGTGCCAGTAGCCCGGGACAGACCTTTGCCAAAAACATTCAGTACTTC
TRBJ2-7,TRBV28,-,many,14,CASRQQLSSYEQYF,TGTGCCAGCCGTCAGCAGTTAAGCTCCTACGAGCAGTACTTC
TRBJ2-3,TRBV20-1,-,many,14,CSAKDYVGTDTQYF,TGCAGTGCTAAGGACTATGTTGGCACAGATACGCAGTATTTT
TRBJ1-1,TRBV27,-,many,16,CASSMGHPVLNTEAFF,TGTGCCAGCAGCATGGGACACCCAGTACTGAACACTGAAGCTTTCTTT
TRBJ2-7,TRBV5-1,TRBD2,-,14,CASSPSGGLFEQYF,TGCGCCAGCAGCCCATCGGGGGGACTCTTCGAGCAGTACTTC
TRBJ1-2,TRBV29-1,TRBD1,-,13,CSVGTGGGNGYTF,TGCAGCGTGGGGACAGGGGGCGGCAATGGCTACACCTTC
TRBJ2-5,TRBV30,-,-,13,CAWSSRDGETQYF,TGTGCCTGGAGTAGCAGGGACGGAGAGACCCAGTACTTC
TRBJ2-7,TRBV2,-,many,14,CASSVPNRDYEQYF,TGTGCCAGCAGTGTCCCTAACAGGGACTACGAGCAGTACTTC
TRBJ2-7,TRBV20-1,TRBD1,few,13,CSAESGQTYEQYF,TGCAGTGCCGAGTCGGGACAGACCTACGAGCAGTACTTC
TRBJ2-7,TRBV6-1,-,many,15,CASSEREGHTYEQYF,TGTGCCAGCAGTGAACGTGAAGGGCACACCTACGAGCAGTACTTC
TRBJ2-7,TRBV28,-,many,15,CASSFRGRAAYEQYF,TGTGCCAGCAGTTTCCGGGGCAGGGCGGCCTACGAGCAGTACTTC
TRBJ1-6,TRBV28,-,few,19,CASSLNFAPGLLEGSPLHF,TGTGCCAGCAGTTTAAACTTTGCCCCGGGTCTTCTTGAAGGTTCACCCCTCCACTTT
TRBJ2-3,TRBV4-3,-,few,16,CASSQELLGSTDTQYF,TGCGCCAGCAGCCAAGAATTACTAGGAAGCACAGATACGCAGTATTTT
TRBJ1-5,TRBV29-1,-,many,13,CSVESGGGQPQHF,TGCAGCGTTGAGAGTGGCGGAGGTCAGCCCCAGCATTTT
TRBJ2-7,TRBV7-3,TRBD2,many,17,CASSPGLAGGQTYEQYF,TGTGCCAGCAGCCCGGGACTAGCGGGAGGACAGACCTACGAGCAGTACTTC
TRBJ2-3,TRBV11-2,TRBD2,many,14,CASTRTSGSGTQYF,TGTGCCAGCACGAGAACGAGCGGGAGTGGCACGCAGTATTTT
TRBJ2-7,TRBV13,-,-,15,CASSFRQRLSYEQYF,TGTGCCAGCAGCTTTCGACAGCGACTCTCCTACGAGCAGTACTTC
TRBJ2-5,TRBV6-1,TRBD1,-,14,CASRTGVIGETQYF,TGTGCCAGCCGCACAGGGGTGATCGGAGAGACCCAGTACTTC
TRBJ2-1,TRBV20-1,TRBD1,few,18,CSAPAGTGDTYSYNEQFF,TGCAGTGCCCCCGCCGGGACAGGGGACACTTACTCCTACAATGAGCAGTTCTTC
TRBJ1-6,TRBV6-1,-,-,12,CASGQNNSPLHF,TGTGCCAGCGGACAGAATAATTCACCCCTCCACTTT
TRBJ1-1,TRBV2,-,-,14,CASSGGRGDTEAFF,TGTGCCAGCAGTGGGGGCCGGGGGGACACTGAAGCTTTCTTT
TRBJ2-3,TRBV6-2/TRBV6-3,-,-,17,CVKQWITRAPDVDTQYF,TGTGTCAAGCAGTGGATCACCAGAGCCCCGGACGTAGATACGCAGTATTTT
TRBJ1-6,TRBV12-5,-,-,13,CASGAWGNSPLHF,TGTGCTAGCGGGGCCTGGGGGAATTCACCCCTCCACTTT
TRBJ2-1,TRBV7-2,-,many,17,CASSLERGSGAINEQFF,TGTGCCAGCAGCTTAGAAAGGGGGTCTGGGGCCATCAATGAGCAGTTCTTC
TRBJ1-1,TRBV5-8,-,-,14,CASSLPRESTEAFF,TGTGCCAGCAGCTTACCCAGGGAAAGCACTGAAGCTTTCTTT
TRBJ2-2,TRBV7-9,TRBD2,few,15,CAIRPGLGSTGELFF,TGTGCCATAAGGCCGGGACTAGGATCCACCGGGGAGCTGTTTTTT
TRBJ2-1,TRBV15,TRBD1,few,16,CATSGQGASSYNEQFF,TGTGCCACCAGCGGACAGGGGGCCTCCTCCTACAATGAGCAGTTCTTC
TRBJ1-4,TRBV5-6,TRBD1,few,15,CASSFEGQGGEKLFF,TGTGCCAGCAGCTTTGAAGGGCAGGGGGGGGAAAAACTGTTTTTT
TRBJ2-7,TRBV2,TRBD2,many,16,CASSEVLAGGTYEQYF,TGTGCCAGCAGTGAAGTCCTAGCGGGAGGTACCTACGAGCAGTACTTC
TRBJ2-5,TRBV20-1,TRBD2,-,18,CSARVSLLTSGGRTPQYF,TGCAGTGCTAGAGTCTCCCTCTTGACTAGCGGGGGTCGAACCCCCCAGTACTTC
TRBJ1-1,TRBV20-1,-,many,12,CSARQVHTEAFF,TGCAGTGCTAGACAGGTCCACACTGAAGCTTTCTTT
TRBJ1-5,TRBV4-1,TRBD1,-,14,CASSQDRTNQPQHF,TGCGCCAGCAGCCAGGACAGGACGAATCAGCCCCAGCATTTT
TRBJ2-7,TRBV5-1,TRBD2,few,18,CASSPGTSGTHPTYEQYF,TGCGCCAGCAGCCCGGGGACTAGCGGGACGCACCCAACCTACGAGCAGTACTTC
TRBJ1-5,TRBV20-1,-,-,16,CSARVRGDNGNQPQHF,TGCAGTGCTAGAGTAAGGGGAGACAATGGCAATCAGCCCCAGCATTTT
TRBJ2-3,TRBV10-3,-,few,13,CAIRGTSTDTQYF,TGTGCCATCCGGGGTACTAGCACAGATACGCAGTATTTT
TRBJ2-3,TRBV20-1,TRBD2,many,16,CSARDAVGLVVDTQYF,TGCAGTGCTAGAGACGCTGTCGGACTAGTAGTTGATACGCAGTATTTT
TRBJ1-2,TRBV2,-,-,13,CASSAESRGGYTF,TGTGCCAGCAGTGCGGAGTCCCGAGGGGGCTACACCTTC
TRBJ1-2,TRBV20-1,-,many,15,CSARDSSQALYGYTF,TGCAGTGCTAGAGATTCCAGCCAGGCCCTTTATGGCTACACCTTC
TRBJ2-5,TRBV5-1,TRBD1,many,14,CASSSTGGEETQYF,TGCGCCAGCAGCTCGACAGGGGGGGAAGAGACCCAGTACTTC
TRBJ2-1,TRBV28,TRBD1,-,14,CASSLQGIYNEQFF,TGTGCCAGCAGCTTACAGGGGATCTACAATGAGCAGTTCTTC
TRBJ2-2,TRBV6-5,-,few,14,CASSYSSASGELFF,TGTGCCAGCAGTTACTCGAGCGCGTCCGGGGAGCTGTTTTTT